These 25 T cell receptor beta chains share one sample of origin, sequenced in a study of neurological immune-mediated disorders. TCRdb re-called the 5' RACE reads with MiXCR, one entry per CDR3 protein. The sample lists some 77,000 distinct CDR3 sequences; roughly 9.9% were seen once. What was sequenced was PBMCs. These receptors were obtained from a man in his forties or fifties in good health.

In regard to this clonotype: A much larger clone is a single base away; this may be a read error. The V call is TRBV28, the J call TRBJ2-7; TRBD1 aligns across 12 bases. The CDR3 covers 13 residues. J was trimmed by 11 bases and V by 6 bases; bases with no gene match: 8. Germline V lookup: CDR1 MDHEN, CDR2 SYDVKM. The CDR3 region is CASRGQGAREKYF. In DNA form, the CDR3 reads TGTGCCAGCAGGGGACAGGGGGCCAGGGAGAAGTACTTC.

This clonotype was found many times. The chain uses TRBV27 and TRBJ2-1, with D possibly being TRBD1 (6 bases). This CDR3 comprises 15 residues. Deletions cut 3 bases from V and 5 bases from J, with 14 bases between. The germline CDR1 and CDR2 sequences are MNHEY and SMNVEV (reference sequence). The CDR3 DNA reads as TGTGCCAGCAGTTTCTGGCGGCGACAGGACAATGAGCAGTTCTTC. Translated, it gives CASSFWRRQDNEQFF.

This clonotype has ten or more counts. The J gene is TRBJ1-4, the V gene TRBV28, with 10 bases that match TRBD1. The CDR3 extends over 14 amino acids. The V gene's germline CDR1 is MDHEN and CDR2 SYDVKM. V shed 5 bases, J shed 8 bases, and the junction held 5 bases outside the gene matches. Written as DNA, the CDR3 is TGTGCCAGCAGTGCTCGGACAGGGGGAGAAAAACTGTTTTTT. Its protein product is CASSARTGGEKLFF.

Many counts were recorded for this clonotype. The rearrangement joins TRBV6-5 to TRBJ2-3; no clear D. Per germline, CDR1 MNHEY and CDR2 SVGAGI. V gave up 2 bases and J gave up 0 bases, with 12 bases separating them. The CDR3 contains 16 residues. CDR3 in amino acids: CASSYVGQTSTDTQYF. The CDR3 DNA sequence: TGTGCCAGCAGTTACGTCGGCCAGACTAGCACAGATACGCAGTATTTT.

This clonotype was seen a few times. This chain connects TRBV7-9 to TRBJ2-3; TRBD2 might be the D (6 bases). In germline, CDR1 is SEHNR, CDR2 FQNEAQ (reference sequence). V was trimmed by 7 bases and J by 2 bases, leaving 13 bases between them. This CDR3 is 14 amino acids long. The CDR3 DNA follows: TGTGCCAGCAAAAGGGACTCCTCCACAGATACGCAGTATTTT. It translates to CASKRDSSTDTQYF.

This clonotype was detected ten times or more. The chain carries TRBV7-2 and TRBJ2-1; no definite D call. CDR1 is SGHTA, CDR2 FQGNSA, per germline. The germline V and J ends were trimmed by 10 bases and 1 base, with 14 bases remaining between them. This CDR3 is built from 14 residues. The CDR3, as DNA: TGTGCCATCGCGGAGAGGCGATCCTACAATGAGCAGTTCTTC. This sequence encodes CAIAERRSYNEQFF.

This clonotype was seen at least ten times. V and J are TRBV2 and TRBJ2-5; 8 bases line up with TRBD2. The V segment lost 2 bases and the J segment 5 bases; nucleotides outside the gene matches: 4. This CDR3 is 14 amino acids long. Germline-derived CDR1 and CDR2 are SNHLY and FYNNEI. CDR3 coding DNA: TGTGCCAGCAGTGAAACTCCGGGAGGGGAGACCCAGTACTTC. Translation: CASSETPGGETQYF.

In the case of this clonotype: A much more abundant neighbour one base away suggests this may be a read error. The J gene is TRBJ2-2, the V gene TRBV6-2 or TRBV6-3, with no clear D. Germline CDR1 and CDR2: MNHEY and SVGEGT. This CDR3 has 13 amino acids. CDR3 in amino acids: CASSALNTVELFF. CDR3 sequence (DNA): TGTGCCAGCAGTGCCTTGAACACCGTGGAGCTGTTTTTT.

This clonotype was found many times. The CDR3 DNA is TGTGCCACCAGCAGAGATAATACAGGGGGTTGGAATGAGCAGTTCTTC. Its protein is CATSRDNTGGWNEQFF. This rearrangement joins TRBV15 to TRBJ2-1, with 8 bases lining up with TRBD1. The J segment lost 7 bases and the V segment lost 0 bases, leaving 8 bases of the junction unmatched. Germline loops: CDR1 LNHNV, CDR2 YYDKDF (reference sequence). The CDR3 loop spans 16 amino acids.

This clonotype appeared many times. The J gene is TRBJ1-2, the V gene TRBV5-5, with 8 positions matching TRBD1. The CDR3 extends over 14 amino acids. The germline CDR1 and CDR2 sequences are SGHKS and YYEKEE (reference sequence). Trimming removed 5 bases from V and 8 bases from J; junction bases left unmatched: 11. The CDR3 nucleotides are TGTGCCAGCAGGGATGCCGGGACAGGTGAAGGCTACACCTTC. This gives the protein CASRDAGTGEGYTF.

This clonotype was seen many times. The chain links TRBV10-3 to TRBJ2-6; TRBD1 matches at 8 bases. From germline, CDR1 is ENHRY and CDR2 SYGVKD. V shed 4 bases and J 0 bases; nucleotides not matched to a gene: 5. The CDR3 spans 17 residues. CDR3 DNA: TGTGCCATCAGTGGGGGACAGGCTACCTCTGGGGCCAACGTCCTGACTTTC. Amino acids: CAISGGQATSGANVLTF.

The count of this clonotype is one. V and J are TRBV18 and TRBJ2-7; D is possibly TRBD1 or TRBD2 (6 bases each). This CDR3 has 15 residues. Germline CDR1 reads KGHSH; CDR2 reads LQKENI. Trimming shortened V by 3 bases and J by 1 base, and 13 bases separated the two germline ends. CDR3 sequence (DNA): TGTGCCAGCTCACCGGGGGGCAAGGGGTCCTACGAGCAGTACTTC. Encoded protein: CASSPGGKGSYEQYF.

This clonotype was seen many times. The chain combines TRBV20-1 with TRBJ1-1; a weak D match, TRBD1 (5 bases). V lost 6 bases and J lost 6, with 20 bases in between. In germline, CDR1 is DFQATT, CDR2 SNEGSKA (reference sequence). CDR3 size: 14 residues. The CDR3 coding sequence is TGCAGTGCCAGGGACCCCCTAGGGTTTGCTGAAGCTTTCTTT. Residues: CSARDPLGFAEAFF.

This clonotype was counted at least ten times. The chain uses TRBV28 and TRBJ2-1; no clear D. Germline values: CDR1 MDHEN, CDR2 SYDVKM. This CDR3 spans 12 amino acids. Trimming shortened V by 6 bases and J by 9 bases, and 12 bases separated the two germline ends. CDR3 in amino acids: CASSDRGIEQFF. DNA for the CDR3: TGTGCCAGCAGCGACCGAGGTATTGAGCAGTTCTTC.

This clonotype has ten or more counts. The rearrangement links TRBV4-1 to TRBJ2-7, with 7 positions matching TRBD1. Germline loops: CDR1 MGHRA, CDR2 YSYEKL. V was pared by 3 bases and J by 6 bases, with 5 bases of the junction left unmatched. The CDR3 loop spans 13 amino acids. CDR3 region: CASSQGQIGEQYF. The CDR3 DNA sequence: TGCGCCAGCAGCCAGGGACAGATCGGCGAGCAGTACTTC.

This clonotype was counted ten times or more. This chain uses TRBV27 with TRBJ1-4; TRBD1 might be the D (5 bases). The CDR3 is made up of 14 amino acids. The germline V and J ends were trimmed by 5 bases and 7 bases, with 14 bases remaining between them. Germline assignment: CDR1 MNHEY and CDR2 SMNVEV (reference sequence). The CDR3 is CASSPAGFGEKLFF. The CDR3 DNA reads TGTGCCAGCAGTCCCGCAGGGTTCGGTGAAAAACTGTTTTTT.

This clonotype was recorded many times. The chain has TRBV6-5 and TRBJ1-3; no definite D call. Germline CDR1 reads MNHEY; CDR2 reads SVGAGI. V lost 4 bases, J lost 0 bases, and 7 bases lay in between. The CDR3 loop spans 14 amino acids. The CDR3 DNA sequence: TGTGCCAGCAGTTCGAGGAACTCTGGAAACACCATATATTTT. Its protein is CASSSRNSGNTIYF.

This clonotype turned up a few times. This chain joins TRBV11-2 and TRBJ2-1; D is undetermined. The CDR3 runs 9 residues. Germline V lookup: CDR1 SGHAT, CDR2 FQNNGV. V was pared by 8 bases and J by 11 bases, with 7 bases between. The CDR3 DNA reads TGTGCCAGCGGTCTGAAGCAGTTCTTC. This gives the protein CASGLKQFF.

In its sample, this clonotype was seen a few times. This sequence joins TRBV6-5 and TRBJ2-7; 11 bases line up with TRBD2. Trimming at V came to 8 bases and at J to 0 bases, leaving 3 bases not matched to a gene. This CDR3 is built from 14 residues. Germline V gene lookup returns CDR1 MNHEY and CDR2 SVGAGI. In DNA form, the CDR3 reads TGTGCCAGCCGGGGACTAGCGGACTCCTACGAGCAGTACTTC. Amino acid sequence: CASRGLADSYEQYF.

In this sample, this clonotype turned up many times. The rearrangement joins TRBV4-2 to TRBJ2-2; maybe TRBD2 (6 bases). The CDR3 is 16 residues long. Germline V CDR1 and CDR2: LGHNA, YNFKEQ. V lost 0 bases to trimming and J lost 5 bases, with 13 bases between them. Here the CDR3 DNA reads TGTGCCAGCAGCCAAGACTGGGCTAGCGAGACCGGGGAGCTGTTTTTT. Its protein product is CASSQDWASETGELFF.

The genes are TRBV6-1 and TRBJ2-1, with a possible D match to TRBD1 (7 bases). The CDR3 totals 12 residues. V lost 5 bases to trimming and J lost 8 bases, with 10 bases between them. The germline V gene has CDR1 MNHNS and CDR2 SASEGT. CDR3 DNA sequence: TGTGCCAGCAGTCCCAGGGGGGATGAGCAGTTCTTC. It translates to CASSPRGDEQFF.

The sample holds many counts of this clonotype. The rearrangement links TRBV12-3 or TRBV12-4 to TRBJ2-2, with D perhaps TRBD1 (5 bases). Trimming removed 7 bases from V and 7 bases from J, with 19 bases in between. CDR3 size: 15 residues. This CDR3 is CASTGRGRAVGELFF. Here the CDR3 DNA reads TGTGCCAGCACCGGAAGGGGCAGGGCCGTCGGGGAGCTGTTTTTT.

The sample holds many counts of this clonotype. The chain couples TRBV20-1 to TRBJ2-5; D might be TRBD1 (5 bases). CDR1 and CDR2 from the germline V gene are DFQATT and SNEGSKA (reference sequence). Trimming shortened V by 6 bases and J by 2 bases, and 19 bases separated the two germline ends. This CDR3 is 15 amino acids long. CDR3 coding DNA: TGCAGTGCACACTCCCCCAGGGAATCGCAAGAGACCCAGTACTTC. Translating it yields CSAHSPRESQETQYF.

The J gene is TRBJ1-1, the V gene TRBV12-3 or TRBV12-4; possibly TRBD1 for D (5 bases). Trimming shortened V by 9 bases and J by 4 bases, and 15 bases separated the two germline ends. The CDR3 runs 13 residues. CDR3: CASQRDGSTEAFF. CDR3 nucleotides: TGTGCCAGTCAGCGGGACGGCTCCACTGAAGCTTTCTTT.

This clonotype was detected many times. This chain uses TRBV6-6 with TRBJ2-7, with D tentatively TRBD1 (6 bases). The CDR3 has 12 residues. Trimming removed 2 bases at V and 7 bases at J, with 9 bases between. Germline lookup yields CDR1 MNHNY and CDR2 SVGAGI (reference sequence). Here the CDR3 DNA reads TGTGCCAGCAGTTACGGGGGCGCGGAGCAGTACTTC. Protein sequence: CASSYGGAEQYF.